The rows below give T cell receptor beta chains drawn from one sample of a study of T cells after yellow fever vaccination. In TCRdb, the 5' RACE reads were re-called with MiXCR into one record per CDR3 protein. Of 150,000 to 200,000 distinct CDR3 sequences in the sample, about a tenth were seen once. The input for sequencing was CD8+ T cells sorted from PBMCs, taken 45 days after the yellow fever booster vaccination. The receptors were sampled from a man aged 18 to 29 who received the YFV17D yellow fever vaccine. Each CDR3 is given with its conserved first and last residue. Fields, in order: J gene, V gene, CDR3 protein.

TRBJ1-2 | TRBV4-1 | CASSPDRGSSNYGYTF
TRBJ2-2 | TRBV24-1 | CATSESAGTDTGELFF
TRBJ2-6 | TRBV11-1 | CASSISGTGSGANVLTF
TRBJ1-1 | TRBV11-2 | CASSLEGAVFAEAFF
TRBJ2-1 | TRBV5-1 | CASTLGQGVNEQFF
TRBJ2-7 | TRBV4-3 | CASSLGLAENEQYF
TRBJ1-2 | TRBV7-9 | CASSSTAYLDKAYGGYTF
TRBJ2-1 | TRBV4-1 | CASSLTYYNEQFF
TRBJ2-6 | TRBV7-3 | CASSLEISGANVLTF
TRBJ1-2 | TRBV7-9 | CASSPPGEYGYGYTF
TRBJ1-6 | TRBV12-3/TRBV12-4 | CASSLGGQSPLHF
TRBJ1-5 | TRBV12-3/TRBV12-4 | CASTPGPQHF
TRBJ2-7 | TRBV6-1 | CASNQYYEQYF
TRBJ1-1 | TRBV5-1 | CASSFGARGISGNTEAFF
TRBJ2-6 | TRBV5-1 | CASSRTGAGANVLTF
TRBJ2-1 | TRBV5-5 | CASSLASPYYNEQFF
TRBJ1-4 | TRBV25-1 | CASSSPVRRGEKLFF
TRBJ2-7 | TRBV7-9 | CASSYWTTGGQYF
TRBJ2-7 | TRBV7-9 | CASSYGLRGNEQYF
TRBJ2-1 | TRBV2 | CASRGGPYEQFF
TRBJ1-5 | TRBV10-3 | CAISEPDRGNQPQHF
TRBJ2-5 | TRBV6-5 | CASSYSGLGSEDF
TRBJ2-7 | TRBV12-3/TRBV12-4 | CASSQQGVSRYEQYF
TRBJ1-2 | TRBV4-3 | CASSFQTGAAGYTF
TRBJ1-4 | TRBV7-2 | CASNHGSGTNEKLFF
TRBJ1-5 | TRBV4-1 | CASSQDAGQPQHF
TRBJ1-2 | TRBV30 | CAWSSPDRGKSLPPDYGYTF
TRBJ1-6 | TRBV5-1 | CASSLTGTGFPNSPLHF
TRBJ1-2 | TRBV4-3 | CASSQEYGYGYTF
TRBJ2-7 | TRBV6-5 | CATGTDTYEQYF
TRBJ2-6 | TRBV6-2/TRBV6-3 | CASSYWYSGANVLTF
TRBJ2-5 | TRBV6-2/TRBV6-3 | CASSSGRYQETQYF
TRBJ2-4 | TRBV30 | CAWSQDRVLAKNIQYF
TRBJ1-2 | TRBV5-1 | CASSFTGVDGYTF
TRBJ1-6 | TRBV4-1 | CASSQRQYSPLHF
TRBJ2-1 | TRBV6-1 | CASSEAGVYNEQFF
TRBJ2-3 | TRBV11-2 | CASSPGWGSTDTQYF
TRBJ1-1 | TRBV9 | CASSVDGPGTEAFF
TRBJ1-1 | TRBV18 | CASSSSSGGAEAFF
TRBJ1-1 | TRBV7-2 | CASSWGGFEAFF
TRBJ1-1 | TRBV30 | CACSTAYAFF
TRBJ2-5 | TRBV9 | CASSVVGGNQETQYF
TRBJ2-1 | TRBV25-1 | CASSDPRGAQNEQFF
TRBJ2-5 | TRBV6-2/TRBV6-3 | CASSYSRFGTGEETQYF
TRBJ2-7 | TRBV6-2/TRBV6-3 | CASSYSPATGEQYF
TRBJ2-5 | TRBV6-2/TRBV6-3 | CASSYSTLSGEPNAQETQYF
TRBJ2-2 | TRBV5-1 | CASSLEGSDTGELFF
TRBJ2-3 | TRBV11-3 | CASSERDKTDTQYF
TRBJ2-5 | TRBV27 | CASSLEQGGGETQYF
TRBJ1-4 | TRBV5-1 | CASSSGQAAANEKLFF